This T cell receptor beta chain derives from a study of cytotoxic CD8 clonotypes in ibrutinib-treated CLL. A note on this clone: Its antigen is not identified.

Target depth was 1 in 200,000 to 1 in 1 million T cells, about 10x per clonotype. The data were produced by immunoSEQ multiplex PCR, yet TCRdb's version contains in-frame clones alone and is incomplete. The sample lists about 300,000 clones, around 76% occurring once. The CDR3 sequence is 15 residues long. Looked up from germline, CDR1 is SGDLS and CDR2 is YYNGEE. V gave up 0 bases and J gave up 12 bases; unmatched junction bases: 11. Whole-study findings and limits: Under therapy, public clonotypes either contracted or stayed stable, and they were uncommon.

The receptor was isolated from a human donor with chronic lymphocytic leukemia. The chain joins TRBV9 to TRBJ2-1, with 8 bases identical to TRBD2. Sequences were derived from PBMCs, sampled at disease progression, from a patient treated with ibrutinib. The CDR3 region is CASSVDPGGPLGQFF. In DNA form, the CDR3 reads TGTGCCAGCAGCGTAGACCCGGGGGGGCCACTGGGGCAGTTCTTC.